This record concerns one T cell receptor beta chain sequence. This sample was taken from a study of blood T cell repertoires in COVID-19. Produced via immunoSEQ multiplex PCR; TCRdb's table is partial and in-frame only. The table lists more than 200,000 clones, roughly 88% of them singletons, with about 0.64% in the top ten. This CDR3 contains 14 residues. The V gene's germline CDR1 is SGDLS and CDR2 YYNGEE. V lost 3 bases to trimming and J lost 2 bases, with 9 bases between them. V and J are TRBV9 and TRBJ1-5; unclear D gene. The source of this sequence is a human donor in a cohort sampled during active COVID-19. Sequencing input: peripheral blood. CDR3 amino acids: CASSAGVGNQPQHF. CDR3 DNA sequence: TGTGCCAGCAGCGCGGGAGTCGGCAATCAGCCCCAGCATTTT.